What follows are 6 T cell receptor beta chains derived from one specimen sequenced in a study of blood T cell repertoires in COVID-19. Libraries were prepared by immunoSEQ multiplex PCR; TCRdb keeps only in-frame clonotypes and omits some of them. The repertoire holds 200,000 to 250,000 clones, with 75% to 85% as singletons. Sequencing input: peripheral blood. The receptors originated from a woman aged 80 or over with COVID-19, enrolled during active disease.

The rearrangement uses TRBV27 and TRBJ2-1, with 8 positions matching TRBD2. The ends lost 6 bases at V and 6 bases at J; junction bases unmatched: 4. Germline CDR1 MNHEY, CDR2 SMNVEV (reference sequence). The CDR3 length is 13 residues. CDR3 sequence (DNA): TGTGCCAGCAGCCCTGGACTAGCCAATGAGCAGTTCTTC. Translating gives CASSPGLANEQFF.

This chain uses TRBV18 with TRBJ1-6, with D perhaps matching TRBD1 (5 bases). The V and J ends lost 2 bases and 0 bases respectively, with 14 bases between them. The germline V gene has CDR1 KGHSH and CDR2 LQKENI. The CDR3 is made up of 18 amino acids. The CDR3 here is CASSPLQGGSSYNSPLHF. The CDR3 DNA sequence: TGTGCCAGCTCACCATTGCAGGGCGGGAGCTCCTATAATTCACCCCTCCACTTT.

The rearrangement links TRBV24-1 to TRBJ1-2; 9 nucleotides align to TRBD1. The CDR3 contains 16 residues. Trimming removed 5 bases from V and 4 bases from J; junction bases left unmatched: 10. Germline V gene sequence: CDR1 KGHDR, CDR2 SFDVKD. CDR3 nucleotides: TGTGCCACCAGTGTAATTCGGACAGGGGTTATCTATGGCTACACCTTC. It yields the protein CATSVIRTGVIYGYTF.

The CDR3 bases are TGCGCCAGCAGCTTCTTAGGGACTAGCGGTTCAAATTCACCCCTCCACTTT. This gives the protein CASSFLGTSGSNSPLHF. V usage is TRBV5-1 and J usage is TRBJ1-6; D possibly corresponds to TRBD1 (5 bases). This CDR3 has 17 amino acids. V shed 2 bases and J shed 7 bases, with 19 bases lying between them. Germline V gene lookup returns CDR1 SGHRS and CDR2 YFSETQ.

This clone was found a few times. The chain employs TRBV6-2 or TRBV6-3 and TRBJ1-4, with D possibly TRBD1 on 5 matching bases. CDR1 is MNHEY, CDR2 SVGEGT, per germline. Trimming pared 5 bases from V and 4 bases from J, leaving 8 bases between. The CDR3 length is 13 residues. The DNA of the CDR3 is TGTGCCAGCAGTCGACAGCGTAATGAAAAACTGTTTTTT. It encodes CASSRQRNEKLFF.

The rearrangement links TRBV24-1 to TRBJ2-2, with D maybe TRBD2 (5 bases). Trimming removed 5 bases at V and 7 bases at J, with 13 bases between. Germline CDR1 and CDR2: KGHDR and SFDVKD. The CDR3 spans 14 residues. The CDR3 is CATSATGRGGELFF. CDR3 nucleotides: TGTGCCACCAGTGCGACCGGTCGGGGCGGGGAGCTGTTTTTT.